This T cell receptor beta chain was sequenced for a study of blood T cells in healthy people across ages. CDR1 is SGHRS and CDR2 is YFSETQ in the germline V gene. This CDR3 spans 11 amino acids. There were healthy Caucasian individuals from Russia, aged about 6 to 95, serving as donors. The total RNA that was extracted per sample amounted to at least 5.5 micrograms. A word on this clonotype: What it binds is not known. The junction departs from germline at one end; a sequencing error may be responsible.

General observations from the study: PBMCs went unsorted, and a conclusive naive versus antigen-experienced comparison was therefore prevented.

A second PCR of about 7 to 12 cycles used a sample-barcoded 5' primer and a J-beta primer mix. In TCRdb, the 5' RACE reads were re-called with MiXCR into one record per CDR3 protein. Of 1.5 million to 2 million distinct CDR3 sequences in the sample, just under 50% were seen once. This TCR came from a woman in her 40s in good health. This rearrangement joins TRBV5-1 to TRBJ2-1; D is undetermined. Specimen: blood. The CDR3 loop is CAGSLVQIRFF. The CDR3 DNA reads TGCGCCGGCAGCCTCGTACAGATCCGGTTCTTC.